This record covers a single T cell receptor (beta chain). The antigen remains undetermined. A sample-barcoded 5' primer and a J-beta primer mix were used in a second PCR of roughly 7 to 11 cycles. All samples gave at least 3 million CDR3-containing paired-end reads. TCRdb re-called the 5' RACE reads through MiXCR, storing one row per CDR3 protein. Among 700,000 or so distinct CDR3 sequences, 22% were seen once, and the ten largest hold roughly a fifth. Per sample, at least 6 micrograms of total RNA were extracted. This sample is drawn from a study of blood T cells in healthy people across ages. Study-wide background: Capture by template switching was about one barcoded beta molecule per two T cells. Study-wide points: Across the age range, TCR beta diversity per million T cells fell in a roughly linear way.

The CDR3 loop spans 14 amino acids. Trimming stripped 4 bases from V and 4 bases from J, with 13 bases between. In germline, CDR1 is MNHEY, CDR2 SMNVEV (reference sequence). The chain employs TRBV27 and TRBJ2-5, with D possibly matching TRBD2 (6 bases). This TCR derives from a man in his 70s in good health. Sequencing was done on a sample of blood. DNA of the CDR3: TGTGCCAGCAGTTGGGGGACTGCCCGAGAGACCCAGTACTTC. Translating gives CASSWGTARETQYF.